This T cell receptor (beta chain) was identified during a study of CD8 T cells in ankylosing spondylitis. Whole-study findings and limits: Disease-associated clonotypes exhibited CD8+ identity and were relatively infrequent in peripheral blood. The clones that were linked to disease were reported to be significantly enriched in matched synovial fluid samples from ankylosing spondylitis patients.

This clonotype was counted at least ten times. Antigen unknown. TCRdb reprocessed the 5' RACE reads via MiXCR and lists one record per CDR3 protein. The data show tens of thousands of distinct CDR3 sequences, less than 6% seen once. Source material: blood, either unsorted or a sorted T cell fraction (not recorded which). This clonotype was sampled from a male donor with ankylosing spondylitis or in good health (not recorded which).

CDR3 amino acids: CASSQPSSAGGGFQETQYF. The CDR3 nucleotides are TGTGCCAGCAGCCAACCTTCGTCCGCTGGCGGGGGCTTCCAAGAGACCCAGTACTTC. This chain uses TRBV4-2 with TRBJ2-5, with D perhaps matching TRBD2 (7 bases). This CDR3 region has 19 residues. Germline CDR1 is LGHNA and CDR2 is YNFKEQ. The germline V and J ends were trimmed by 2 bases and 1 base, with 23 bases remaining between them.